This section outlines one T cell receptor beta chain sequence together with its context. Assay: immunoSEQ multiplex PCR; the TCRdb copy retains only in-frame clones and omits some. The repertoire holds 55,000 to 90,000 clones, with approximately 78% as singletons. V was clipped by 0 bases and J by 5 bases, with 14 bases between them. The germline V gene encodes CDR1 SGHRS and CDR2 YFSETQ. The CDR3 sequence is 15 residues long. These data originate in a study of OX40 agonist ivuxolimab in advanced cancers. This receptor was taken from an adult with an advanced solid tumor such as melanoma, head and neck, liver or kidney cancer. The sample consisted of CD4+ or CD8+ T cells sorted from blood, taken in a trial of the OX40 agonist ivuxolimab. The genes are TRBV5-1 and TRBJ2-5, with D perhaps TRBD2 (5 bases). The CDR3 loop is CASSLGGSGKETQYF. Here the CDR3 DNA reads TGCGCCAGCAGCTTGGGAGGGTCGGGTAAGGAGACCCAGTACTTC. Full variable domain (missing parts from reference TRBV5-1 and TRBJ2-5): KAGVTQTPRYLIKTRGQQVTLSCSPISGHRSVSWYQQTPGQGLQFLFEYFSETQRNKGNFPGRFSGRQFSNSRSEMNVSTLELGDSALYLCASSLGGSGKETQYFGPGTRLLVL.